The 28 T cell receptor beta chains listed next were all sequenced from one sample in a study of shared clonotypes between healthy human individuals. Sequenced by immunoSEQ multiplex PCR; TCRdb stores in-frame clones only, minus some. This sample yields fewer than 500,000 clones, of which almost 80% are seen a single time; around 13% belongs to the top ten. The sample comprised PBMCs. The receptors were gathered from a woman aged 40 to 49 in good health. Some clones in this sample may be carry-over from other donors' samples.

The chain couples TRBV5-1 to TRBJ2-3; 8 bases line up with TRBD1. With 0 bases clipped from V and 6 bases from J, the junction kept 6 bases outside the gene matches. Germline-derived CDR1 and CDR2 are SGHRS and YFSETQ. This CDR3 is 15 amino acids long. This CDR3 is CASSLAGQGGDTQYF. The CDR3 coding sequence is TGCGCCAGCAGCTTGGCCGGACAGGGTGGCGATACGCAGTATTTT.

In DNA form, the CDR3 reads TGTGCCAGCAGCTTACTGCGGGACATACGTAATGAAAAACTGTTTTTT. This translates into CASSLLRDIRNEKLFF. The chain links TRBV7-8 to TRBJ1-4, with D possibly TRBD1 on 6 matching bases. Germline CDR1 reads SGHVS; CDR2 reads FQNEAQ. V gave up 2 bases and J gave up 4 bases, with 14 bases separating them. The CDR3 contains 16 residues.

The chain links TRBV2 to TRBJ1-2; a weak D match, TRBD1 (5 bases). Trimming stripped 5 bases from V and 6 bases from J, with 19 bases between. Germline lookup yields CDR1 SNHLY and CDR2 FYNNEI. The CDR3 runs to 15 residues. The CDR3 reads CASSLKTVLGNGYTF. In nucleotides, the CDR3 is TGTGCCAGCAGTCTAAAGACAGTATTGGGGAATGGCTACACCTTC.

This chain joins TRBV27 and TRBJ2-7; 7 nucleotides line up with TRBD1. Germline V gene lookup returns CDR1 MNHEY and CDR2 SMNVEV (reference sequence). CDR3 length: 14 residues. V lost 5 bases and J lost 7; bases outside the gene matches: 11. CDR3: CASSQLSAGGEQYF. The CDR3, as DNA: TGTGCCAGCAGTCAGCTCTCCGCAGGGGGTGAGCAGTACTTC.

This chain joins TRBV5-4 and TRBJ2-3; TRBD2 matches at 14 bases. The germline V gene encodes CDR1 SGHNT and CDR2 YYREEE (reference sequence). The ends lost 4 bases at V and 3 bases at J; junction bases unmatched: 10. This CDR3 contains 18 residues. The chain's CDR3 is CASSRTTSGRGGTDTQYF. Written as DNA, the CDR3 is TGTGCCAGCAGCCGAACGACTAGCGGGAGGGGGGGAACAGATACGCAGTATTTT.

This clone showed up just once. The J gene is TRBJ2-7, the V gene TRBV30; 10 bases align to TRBD2. The CDR3 totals 14 residues. Trimming took 4 bases from V and 7 from J; bases not matched to a gene: 10. Germline values: CDR1 GTSNPN, CDR2 SVGIG (reference sequence). The CDR3 DNA reads as TGTGCCTGGACAGGGGGGGGACTAGCGTGGGAGCAGTACTTC. Residues: CAWTGGGLAWEQYF.

The CDR3 coding sequence is TGCGCCAGCAGCCAACCCGACAGGAATCAGCCCCAGCATTTT. Protein product: CASSQPDRNQPQHF. This chain links TRBV4-1 with TRBJ1-5; maybe TRBD1 (6 bases). The CDR3 loop spans 14 amino acids. Per germline, CDR1 MGHRA and CDR2 YSYEKL. The germline V and J ends were trimmed by 2 bases and 4 bases, with 9 bases remaining between them.

This rearrangement joins TRBV4-1 to TRBJ2-3; TRBD2 aligns across 10 bases. J was trimmed by 5 bases and V by 1 base; bases with no gene match: 3. The CDR3 is 15 residues long. Germline V gives CDR1 MGHRA, CDR2 YSYEKL. The CDR3 sequence is CASSQGAGGLDTQYF. In DNA form, the CDR3 reads TGCGCCAGCAGCCAAGGAGCGGGAGGGCTAGATACGCAGTATTTT.

This chain links TRBV6-6 with TRBJ1-4, with 7 bases aligning to TRBD1. After removal of 6 bases from V and 2 bases from J, the junction contained 6 bases not matched to a gene. CDR3 size: 15 residues. The germline gives CDR1 MNHNY, CDR2 SVGAGI (reference sequence). The CDR3 DNA follows: TGTGCCAGCAGCTACGGGGACAGCACTAATGAAAAACTGTTTTTT. It specifies CASSYGDSTNEKLFF.

The V and J genes are TRBV4-2 and TRBJ2-7; D tentatively reads TRBD1 or TRBD2 (5 bases each). Trimming took 0 bases from V and 2 from J, leaving 17 bases between them. The CDR3 covers 17 residues. The germline CDR1 and CDR2 sequences are LGHNA and YNFKEQ. DNA for the CDR3: TGTGCCAGCAGCCAAGACCCCAAAGGGGACCGAGCCTACGAGCAGTACTTC. It translates to CASSQDPKGDRAYEQYF.

V and J are TRBV25-1 and TRBJ1-4; D gene ambiguous. V was shortened by 8 bases and J by 7 bases, with 8 bases between the two germline ends. CDR1 and CDR2 (germline): MGHDK, SYGVNS. The CDR3 runs 11 residues. CDR3 sequence reads: CASGISEKLFF. CDR3 DNA: TGTGCCAGCGGGATCAGTGAAAAACTGTTTTTT.

The J gene is TRBJ2-2, the V gene TRBV6-1; maybe TRBD2 (6 bases). The CDR3 is made up of 16 amino acids. The V gene's germline CDR1 is MNHNS and CDR2 SASEGT. V lost 3 bases to trimming and J lost 9 bases, with 20 bases between them. The DNA for the CDR3 is TGTGCCAGCAGTGAGACCCTAAACCTAGCGCAGAGGGAGCTGTTTTTT. Its protein is CASSETLNLAQRELFF.

The V call is TRBV6-1, the J call TRBJ1-1; D is uncertain. The ends were cut back, 3 bases at V and 0 bases at J, with 11 bases in the middle. Germline V CDR1 and CDR2: MNHNS, SASEGT. The CDR3 runs to 15 residues. The CDR3 region is CASSEGTELNTEAFF. In DNA form, the CDR3 reads TGTGCCAGCAGTGAGGGCACAGAACTGAACACTGAAGCTTTCTTT.

The gene calls are TRBV5-6 and TRBJ2-2; the match to TRBD2 covers 8 bases. The CDR3 contains 12 residues. The germline V gene encodes CDR1 SGHDT and CDR2 YYEEEE. V gave up 8 bases and J gave up 6 bases; unmatched junction bases: 3. The CDR3 DNA reads as TGTGCCAGTCAAGCGGGAGCCGGGGAGCTGTTTTTT. Translation: CASQAGAGELFF.

The DNA for the CDR3 is TGTGCCAGCAGCTCTGGGCTAGCAGCTAGCACAGATACGCAGTATTTT. Translating gives CASSSGLAASTDTQYF. The chain links TRBV7-2 to TRBJ2-3, with D possibly TRBD2 on 5 matching bases. The V end was cut by 4 bases, the J end by 0 bases, with 14 bases between. The CDR3 runs to 16 residues. The germline gives CDR1 SGHTA, CDR2 FQGNSA.

Details on this clone: The same CDR3 can be traced to other DNA sequences in this sample. Here the CDR3 reads CAISPGETQYF. The DNA of the CDR3 is TGTGCCATCAGTCCCGGGGAGACCCAGTACTTC. The chain couples TRBV10-3 to TRBJ2-5; D is ambiguous. The germline V gene has CDR1 ENHRY and CDR2 SYGVKD. The V and J ends lost 5 bases and 5 bases respectively, with 6 bases between them. The CDR3 has 11 amino acids.

The chain has TRBV7-2 and TRBJ2-7, with 7 bases lining up with TRBD1. There are 14 residues in the CDR3. The V gene end was trimmed by 5 bases and the J gene end by 2 bases; junction bases not matched to a gene: 6. The V gene's germline CDR1 is SGHTA and CDR2 FQGNSA. The CDR3 nucleotides read TGTGCCAGCAGCCCCTCGACAGGGCCCTACGAGCAGTACTTC. It encodes CASSPSTGPYEQYF.

The CDR3 DNA follows: TGCGCCAGCAGCAGACGAAGGGAAGGGGAGTCGCGCGAGCAGTACTTC. Its protein is CASSRRREGESREQYF. The rearrangement links TRBV4-3 to TRBJ2-7; D assignment may be TRBD1 or TRBD2 (5 bases each). This CDR3 region has 16 residues. The V gene lost 5 bases and the J gene lost 6 bases, with 23 bases spanning the gap. Germline-derived CDR1 and CDR2 are LGHNA and YSLEER.

This chain links TRBV18 with TRBJ2-5, with 9 bases fitting TRBD2. The V gene's germline CDR1 is KGHSH and CDR2 LQKENI. The CDR3 consists of 16 residues. With 1 base clipped from V and 5 bases from J, the junction kept 8 bases outside the gene matches. CDR3 nucleotides: TGTGCCAGCTCACCACGGGGAACTGCGGGAGGGGAGACCCAGTACTTC. Encoded protein: CASSPRGTAGGETQYF.

V gene TRBV30 combines with J gene TRBJ2-7, with D possibly matching TRBD2 (5 bases). The V and J ends lost 4 bases and 4 bases respectively, with 20 bases between them. Germline loops: CDR1 GTSNPN, CDR2 SVGIG (reference sequence). The CDR3 extends over 15 amino acids. CDR3 nucleotides: TGTGCCTGGATTGTAAAAGGGAGTGGTTTGTACGAGCAGTACTTC. Protein: CAWIVKGSGLYEQYF.

The rearrangement links TRBV9 to TRBJ2-7; D is ambiguous. Germline V CDR1 and CDR2: SGDLS, YYNGEE. The CDR3 totals 15 residues. V was clipped by 0 bases and J by 2 bases, with 12 bases between them. This CDR3 is CASSVASVPAYEQYF. CDR3 in DNA: TGTGCCAGCAGCGTAGCTTCGGTGCCGGCCTACGAGCAGTACTTC.

The chain has TRBV7-2 and TRBJ2-1, with a weak D call TRBD1 (6 bases). The CDR3 has 14 amino acids. Germline CDR1 SGHTA, CDR2 FQGNSA. The V end was cut by 5 bases, the J end by 2 bases, with 10 bases between. This CDR3 reads CASSNRDTYNEQFF. CDR3 sequence (DNA): TGTGCCAGCAGCAACAGGGACACCTACAATGAGCAGTTCTTC.

The chain joins TRBV6-6 to TRBJ2-1; 13 nucleotides line up with TRBD2. This CDR3 is 15 amino acids long. Looked up from germline, CDR1 is MNHNY and CDR2 is SVGAGI (reference sequence). Trimming at V came to 2 bases and at J to 9 bases, leaving 4 bases not matched to a gene. In DNA form, the CDR3 reads TGTGCCAGCAGTTACGGGACTAGCGGGACCGGTGAGCAGTTCTTC. Translating gives CASSYGTSGTGEQFF.

The J gene is TRBJ2-7, the V gene TRBV6-1; 11 bases agree with TRBD2. The CDR3 runs to 15 residues. The germline CDR1 and CDR2 sequences are MNHNS and SASEGT. V lost 7 bases, J lost 2 bases, and 7 bases stayed unmatched. In nucleotides, the CDR3 is TGTGCCAGCACCCCTGGGACTAGCGGCCCCTACGAGCAGTACTTC. This gives the protein CASTPGTSGPYEQYF.

The CDR3 region has the DNA TGTGCCAGCAGCTTACGGGTCAAAGGACGGCTCTACAATGAGCAGTTCTTC. Translating gives CASSLRVKGRLYNEQFF. The J gene is TRBJ2-1, the V gene TRBV7-2, with D unresolved. Trimming took 2 bases from V and 3 from J, leaving 17 bases between them. The CDR3 length is 17 residues. Germline V lookup: CDR1 SGHTA, CDR2 FQGNSA.

V gene TRBV10-3 combines with J gene TRBJ2-7, with D perhaps TRBD2 (5 bases). Trimming removed 5 bases at V and 5 bases at J, with 10 bases between. The germline V gene has CDR1 ENHRY and CDR2 SYGVKD. The CDR3 extends over 12 amino acids. CDR3 sequence (DNA): TGTGCCATCAGTCGGATGGAGGACGAGCAGTACTTC. As protein: CAISRMEDEQYF.

The rearrangement uses TRBV28 and TRBJ2-7; TRBD2 aligns across 10 bases. The CDR3 has 15 amino acids. Germline CDR1 and CDR2: MDHEN and SYDVKM. The junction had 6 bases not matched to a gene; V was cut back by 5 bases and J by 2 bases. CDR3 in amino acids: CASSKPSGSTYEQYF. CDR3 in DNA: TGTGCCAGCAGTAAACCTAGCGGGAGCACCTACGAGCAGTACTTC.

V usage is TRBV7-8 and J usage is TRBJ2-5; D is possibly TRBD1 (6 bases). Between the trimmed V and J ends, which lost 2 bases and 0 bases, there was a span of 7 bases. Germline CDR1 is SGHVS and CDR2 is FQNEAQ. The length of the CDR3 is 14 residues. The CDR3 sequence: CASSLRDNQETQYF. The CDR3 DNA sequence: TGTGCCAGCAGCTTAAGGGACAACCAAGAGACCCAGTACTTC.